Listed below are T cell receptor beta chains from one sample, sequenced in a study of cytomegalovirus exposure and HLA in healthy donors. Profiling relied on immunoSEQ multiplex PCR, and the TCRdb table lists in-frame clones only, not all of them. The sample lists 60,000 to 70,000 clones, around 68% occurring once. The specimen sequenced was PBMCs. The source of these receptors is a man aged 50 to 60 in good health and CMV-seropositive. The CDR3 runs from the conserved cysteine through the conserved F or W. Clone size is not always given. Where it is, it says once, few, many or a class for expanded clones.

j_gene | v_gene | abundance | CDR3aa
TRBJ1-1 | TRBV2 | few | CASSDGRDTEAFF
TRBJ2-7 | TRBV6-6 | - | CASSTSDSYEQYF
TRBJ2-3 | TRBV10-1 | - | CASSESGGEADTQYF
TRBJ1-1 | TRBV2 | - | CASSEGYGTRRNAEAFF
TRBJ2-7 | TRBV6-1 | - | CASSVGTSGISYEQYF
TRBJ2-1 | TRBV5-1 | once | CASAPDRGYNEQFF
TRBJ1-5 | TRBV30 | once | CAWNSPGNQPQHF
TRBJ2-1 | TRBV4-1 | - | CASSQEGQGYNEQFF
TRBJ2-7 | TRBV18 | - | CASSPDRAMWEQYF
TRBJ1-5 | TRBV19 | - | CASRDRGRGSQPQHF
TRBJ1-2 | TRBV4-2 | - | CASSQGRGEPYGYTF
TRBJ2-1 | TRBV2 | - | CASSLLAGAHNEQFF
TRBJ1-6 | TRBV7-2 | - | CASSLGELKGLHF
TRBJ1-1 | TRBV7-8 | - | CASSLRGQERDEAFF
TRBJ2-1 | TRBV18 | few | CASSPGTGLSNEQFF
TRBJ1-2 | TRBV11-3 | - | CASSLTQPVLYGYTF
TRBJ2-5 | TRBV10-3 | - | CAIEVGAPRETQYF
TRBJ1-4 | TRBV9 | - | CASSGPLTGRSEKLFF
TRBJ2-7 | TRBV5-1 | - | CASSSGQVVNEQYF
TRBJ2-7 | TRBV2 | - | CASSNRVHEQYF
TRBJ1-2 | TRBV6-6 | - | CASSYSTGGHGYTF
TRBJ2-1 | TRBV5-1 | once | CASSSGQGVGNEQFF